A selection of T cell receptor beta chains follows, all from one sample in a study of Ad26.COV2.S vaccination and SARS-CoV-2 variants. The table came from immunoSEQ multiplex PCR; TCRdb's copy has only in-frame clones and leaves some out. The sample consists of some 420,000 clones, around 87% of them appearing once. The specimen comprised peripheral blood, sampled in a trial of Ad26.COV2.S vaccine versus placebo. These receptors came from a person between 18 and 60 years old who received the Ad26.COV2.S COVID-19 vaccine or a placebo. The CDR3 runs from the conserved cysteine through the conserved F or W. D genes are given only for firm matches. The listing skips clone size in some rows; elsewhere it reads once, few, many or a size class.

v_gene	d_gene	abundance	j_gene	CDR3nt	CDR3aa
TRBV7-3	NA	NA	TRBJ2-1	TGTGCCAGCAGCGCTCCATGGGGTGAGCAGTTCTTC	CASSAPWGEQFF
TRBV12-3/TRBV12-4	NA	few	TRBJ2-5	TGTGCCAGCAGTCTGGAGACCCAGTACTTC	CASSLETQYF
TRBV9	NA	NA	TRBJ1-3	TGTGCCAGCAGCGCCCCCCCTCAGGGCTCTGGAAACACCATATATTTT	CASSAPPQGSGNTIYF
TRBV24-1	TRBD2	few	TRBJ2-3	TGTGCCACCAGTGACCATATTCGGACTAGCGGGGAACCCACAGATACGCAGTATTTT	CATSDHIRTSGEPTDTQYF
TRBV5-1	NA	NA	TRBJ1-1	TGCGCCAGCAGCACGAAGGACGGGAACACTGAAGCTTTCTTT	CASSTKDGNTEAFF
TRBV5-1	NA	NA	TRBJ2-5	TGCGCCAGCAGCTTGGATACCGGGCAGGGTATAGAGACCCAGTACTTC	CASSLDTGQGIETQYF
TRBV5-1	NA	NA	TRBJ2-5	TGCGCCAGCGGGACTGGAAAAGAGACCCAGTACTTC	CASGTGKETQYF
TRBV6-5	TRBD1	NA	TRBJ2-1	TGTGCCAGCAGTCTCGGGACAGGGAAAGGGTTTGAGCAGTTCTTC	CASSLGTGKGFEQFF
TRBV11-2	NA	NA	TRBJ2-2	TGTGCCAGCAGCCAGTGGGCCGGGGAGCTGTTTTTT	CASSQWAGELFF
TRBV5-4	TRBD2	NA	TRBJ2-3	TGTGCCAGCAGCCTGGGACTAGCGGGGTTCACAGATACGCAGTATTTT	CASSLGLAGFTDTQYF
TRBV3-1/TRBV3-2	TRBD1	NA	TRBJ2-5	TGTGCCAGCAGCCAAGACAGGGGGGAGACCCAGTACTTC	CASSQDRGETQYF
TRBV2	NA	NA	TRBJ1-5	TGTGCCAGCAGTGTTGTTGGGACACCCCCGCCCCTCAATCAGCCCCAGCATTTT	CASSVVGTPPPLNQPQHF
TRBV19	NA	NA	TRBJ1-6	TGTGCCAGTAGTTTGGCGGGACAAGTCTCCTATAATTCACCCCTCCACTTT	CASSLAGQVSYNSPLHF
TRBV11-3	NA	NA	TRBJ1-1	TGTGCCAGCAGCTCTACGGGGAGCACTGAAGCTTTCTTT	CASSSTGSTEAFF
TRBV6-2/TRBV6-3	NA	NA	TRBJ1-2	TGTGCCAGCAGTTACGGTACCTCAACTCTTTTTTATGGCTACACCTTC	CASSYGTSTLFYGYTF
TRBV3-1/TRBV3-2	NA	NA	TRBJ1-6	TGTGCCAGCAGCCAAGCCGGGAATTCACCCCTCCACTTT	CASSQAGNSPLHF
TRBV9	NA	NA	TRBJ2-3	TGTGCCAGCAGCCAGGGACACACTAGCACAGATACGCAGTATTTT	CASSQGHTSTDTQYF
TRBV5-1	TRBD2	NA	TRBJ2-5	TGCGCCAGCAGCTTGTTTCTGAGCGGGGGGGCATTTGAGACCCAGTACTTC	CASSLFLSGGAFETQYF
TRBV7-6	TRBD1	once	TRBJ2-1	TGTGCCAGCAGCTTAGTAGGGACAGCCTACAATGAGCAGTTCTTC	CASSLVGTAYNEQFF
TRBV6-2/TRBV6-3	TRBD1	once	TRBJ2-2	TGTGCCAGCAGTTACTCCGTGACCAAAGACAGGGGCTTCGGCGGGGAGCTGTTTTTT	CASSYSVTKDRGFGGELFF
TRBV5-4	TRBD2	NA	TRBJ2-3	TGTGCCAGCAGCTTTTCGGGGGGGGCTGCAGATACGCAGTATTTT	CASSFSGGAADTQYF
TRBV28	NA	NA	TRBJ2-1	TGTGCCAGCAGTTTGGGGTCCAGGCTCATCCTTATCGACAATGAGCAGTTCTTC	CASSLGSRLILIDNEQFF
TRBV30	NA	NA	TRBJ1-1	TGTGCCTGGAGTGTTTTTACAGGGTGGACTGAAGCTTTCTTT	CAWSVFTGWTEAFF
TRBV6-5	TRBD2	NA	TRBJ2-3	TGTGCCAGCAGCCGCGGGGGGCGAGGTACAGATACGCAGTATTTT	CASSRGGRGTDTQYF
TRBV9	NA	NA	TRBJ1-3	TGTGCCAGCAGCCCTCCCACTGGAAACACCATATATTTT	CASSPPTGNTIYF
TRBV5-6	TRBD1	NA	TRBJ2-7	TGTGCCAGCAGCTTGGCCCTGGGACAGGGATACTACGAGCAGTACTTC	CASSLALGQGYYEQYF
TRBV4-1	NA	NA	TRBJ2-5	TGCGCCAGCAGCCACGCTAAGGGGCATACTCAAGAGACCCAGTACTTC	CASSHAKGHTQETQYF
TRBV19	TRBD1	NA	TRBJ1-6	TGTGCCAGTAGCCGCCTTATGGGGGACAGGGGAGTCTCACCCCTCCACTTT	CASSRLMGDRGVSPLHF
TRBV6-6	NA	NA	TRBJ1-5	TGTGCCAGCAGTTATGGCGGACAGCCCCAGCATTTT	CASSYGGQPQHF
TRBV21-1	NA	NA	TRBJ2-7	TGTGCCAGCATCAATTGGGACAGGAACTCCTACGAGCAGTACTTC	CASINWDRNSYEQYF
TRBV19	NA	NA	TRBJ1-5	TGTGCCAGTAGCGACCAGACTCGGACGGATCAGCCCCAGCATTTT	CASSDQTRTDQPQHF
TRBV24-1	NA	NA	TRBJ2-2	TGTGCCACCAGTGTTGAGGCACCTAGTGAAACCGGGGAGCTGTTTTTT	CATSVEAPSETGELFF
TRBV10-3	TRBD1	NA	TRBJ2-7	TGTGCCATCAGTGGGGGACAGGGGGCACAGTACTTC	CAISGGQGAQYF
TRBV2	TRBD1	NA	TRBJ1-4	TGTGCCAGCAGTTCCCCCATGGACAGGGAAGGTTTGTCTCCAGATGAAAAACTGTTTTTT	CASSSPMDREGLSPDEKLFF
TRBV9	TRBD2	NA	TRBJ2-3	TGTGCCAGCAGCGTAAGGACTAGCAGTACAGATACGCAGTATTTT	CASSVRTSSTDTQYF
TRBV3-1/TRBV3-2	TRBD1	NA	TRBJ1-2	TGTGCCAGCAGCCAAGCCCCAGGGGGCAACTATGGCTACACCTTC	CASSQAPGGNYGYTF
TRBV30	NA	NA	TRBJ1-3	TGTGCCTGGGACAGGAGGTACACCATATATTTT	CAWDRRYTIYF
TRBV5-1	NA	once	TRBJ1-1	TGCGCCAGCAGCTTTTTGGAGGACACTGAAGCTTTCTTT	CASSFLEDTEAFF
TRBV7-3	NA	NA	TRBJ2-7	TGTGCCAGGAGAACCGGGACGGTTGCCTACGAGCAGTACTTC	CARRTGTVAYEQYF
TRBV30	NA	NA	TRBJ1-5	TGTGCCTGGAGTCTTCAAGGGGGATTTGATCAGCCCCAGCATTTT	CAWSLQGGFDQPQHF
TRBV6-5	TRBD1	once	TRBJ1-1	TGTGCCAGCAGTTCACAGTGGACAGGGACCGAAGCTTTCTTT	CASSSQWTGTEAFF
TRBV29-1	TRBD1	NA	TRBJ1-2	TGCAGCGTAGGACAGGGGGCTGGTGCCTATGGCTACACCTTC	CSVGQGAGAYGYTF
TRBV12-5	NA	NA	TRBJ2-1	TGTGCTAGTGGTTGGGGGGACAGTCAGAATGAGCAGTTCTTC	CASGWGDSQNEQFF
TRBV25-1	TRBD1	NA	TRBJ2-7	TGTGCCAGCACATCTACGGGACAGGGAGTTGACGAGCAGTACTTC	CASTSTGQGVDEQYF
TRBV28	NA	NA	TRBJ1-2	TGTGCCAGCAGTTTGCCTTCTTCGCGCGTATATGGCTACACCTTC	CASSLPSSRVYGYTF
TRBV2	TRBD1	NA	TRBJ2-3	TGTGCCAGCAGGTTGGGACAGGGAGTAGATACGCAGTATTTT	CASRLGQGVDTQYF
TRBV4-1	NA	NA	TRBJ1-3	TGCGCCAGCAGCCAGACGGGGGGCTCTGGAAACACCATATATTTT	CASSQTGGSGNTIYF
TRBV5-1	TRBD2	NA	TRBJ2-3	TGCGCCAGCAGCTCATCGTACCGGGACTACAAGAGAAATACGCAGTATTTT	CASSSSYRDYKRNTQYF
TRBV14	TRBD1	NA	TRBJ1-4	TGTGCCAGCAGCCAAGGGGACAGCTATGAAAAACTGTTTTTT	CASSQGDSYEKLFF
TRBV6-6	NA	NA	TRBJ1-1	TGTGCCAGCAGTGAGCTATCCACAGGGAGGGCTTTCTTT	CASSELSTGRAFF
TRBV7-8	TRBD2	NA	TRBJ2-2	TGTGCCAGCAGCCCGGGACTAGCGGGTCCGAACACCGGGGAGCTGTTTTTT	CASSPGLAGPNTGELFF
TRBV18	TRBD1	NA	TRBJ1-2	TGTGCCAGCTCACCACAGACAGGGGGGCGTAACTATGGCTACACCTTC	CASSPQTGGRNYGYTF
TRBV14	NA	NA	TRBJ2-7	TGTGCCAGCAGCGACGACGCAGACGAGCAGTACTTC	CASSDDADEQYF
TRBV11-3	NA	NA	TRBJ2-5	TGTGCCAGCATGAGGCCAGGGGCAAGGGAGACCCAGTACTTC	CASMRPGARETQYF
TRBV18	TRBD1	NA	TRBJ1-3	TGTGCCAGCTCACCAAGGGACAGGGGACTCTCTGGAAACACCATATATTTT	CASSPRDRGLSGNTIYF
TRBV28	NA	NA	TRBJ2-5	TGTGCCAGCAGTTTATTTGGTCAGGGGACGAAGACCCAGTACTTC	CASSLFGQGTKTQYF
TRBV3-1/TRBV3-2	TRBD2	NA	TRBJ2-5	TGTGCCAGCAGCCATAGTAGCGGGCAAGAGACCCAGTACTTC	CASSHSSGQETQYF